Listed below are T cell receptor beta chains from one sample, sequenced in a study of T cell changes during pregnancy in multiple sclerosis. Data came from immunoSEQ multiplex PCR; TCRdb stores just in-frame clones and leaves some out. The sample shows tens of thousands of clones, roughly 85% of them seen only once. Sequenced material: CD4+ T cells from peripheral blood mononuclear cells, taken after pregnancy. The receptors come from a female donor with multiple sclerosis, enrolled in a pregnancy study. The conserved cysteine and the conserved F or W are not part of the CDR3 here.

J gene: TRBJ1-2; V gene: TRBV4-1; CDR3 protein: ASSPPEARRRGYGYT
J gene: TRBJ1-3; V gene: TRBV18; CDR3 protein: ASSPGLGAFSGNTIY
J gene: TRBJ2-1; V gene: TRBV15; CDR3 protein: ATSPGLAEVTDEQF
J gene: TRBJ1-3; V gene: TRBV30; CDR3 protein: AWSRQGIGNTIY
J gene: TRBJ2-2; V gene: TRBV30; CDR3 protein: AWSVFSLNTGELF
J gene: TRBJ1-6; V gene: TRBV7-9; CDR3 protein: ASSAGYSPLH
J gene: TRBJ1-2; V gene: TRBV19; CDR3 protein: ASSIGSGYT
J gene: TRBJ2-7; V gene: TRBV30; CDR3 protein: AWSRQGLGEQY
J gene: TRBJ1-3; V gene: TRBV30; CDR3 protein: AWSQGFSGNTIY
J gene: TRBJ1-2; V gene: TRBV2; CDR3 protein: ASSEDIRYGYT
J gene: TRBJ1-6; V gene: TRBV2; CDR3 protein: ASSDEAGVGSPLH
J gene: TRBJ1-4; V gene: TRBV6-1; CDR3 protein: ASSAWDRANEKLF
J gene: TRBJ2-7; V gene: TRBV5-4; CDR3 protein: ASSPDSGRINIRSYHEQY
J gene: TRBJ1-2; V gene: TRBV18; CDR3 protein: ASSPLVYGPGNYGYT
J gene: TRBJ2-1; V gene: TRBV5-6; CDR3 protein: ASSLAREGHNEQF
J gene: TRBJ1-3; V gene: TRBV30; CDR3 protein: AWSVNGRNTIY
J gene: TRBJ2-5; V gene: TRBV19; CDR3 protein: ASSTIPGVRETQY
J gene: TRBJ1-5; V gene: TRBV6-5; CDR3 protein: AGVGGAEQPQH
J gene: TRBJ1-4; V gene: TRBV4-1; CDR3 protein: ASSQGGQGRARKLF
J gene: TRBJ1-1; V gene: TRBV10-1; CDR3 protein: ASSSGQGHTEAF
J gene: TRBJ2-5; V gene: TRBV5-1; CDR3 protein: ASWGDSQETQY
J gene: TRBJ2-3; V gene: TRBV9; CDR3 protein: ASSSRGIPREDTQY
J gene: TRBJ1-5; V gene: TRBV19; CDR3 protein: ASSIAGSNQPQH
J gene: TRBJ1-2; V gene: TRBV30; CDR3 protein: AWKVPGNYGYT
J gene: TRBJ1-1; V gene: TRBV28; CDR3 protein: ASAGGAGVGTEAF
J gene: TRBJ1-5; V gene: TRBV30; CDR3 protein: AWSIGGNQPQH
J gene: TRBJ2-2; V gene: TRBV6-6; CDR3 protein: ASRSAGGPAGELF
J gene: TRBJ2-3; V gene: TRBV7-2; CDR3 protein: ASSSDGTSITDTQY
J gene: TRBJ1-2; V gene: TRBV7-9; CDR3 protein: ASTQGASPGLNYGYT